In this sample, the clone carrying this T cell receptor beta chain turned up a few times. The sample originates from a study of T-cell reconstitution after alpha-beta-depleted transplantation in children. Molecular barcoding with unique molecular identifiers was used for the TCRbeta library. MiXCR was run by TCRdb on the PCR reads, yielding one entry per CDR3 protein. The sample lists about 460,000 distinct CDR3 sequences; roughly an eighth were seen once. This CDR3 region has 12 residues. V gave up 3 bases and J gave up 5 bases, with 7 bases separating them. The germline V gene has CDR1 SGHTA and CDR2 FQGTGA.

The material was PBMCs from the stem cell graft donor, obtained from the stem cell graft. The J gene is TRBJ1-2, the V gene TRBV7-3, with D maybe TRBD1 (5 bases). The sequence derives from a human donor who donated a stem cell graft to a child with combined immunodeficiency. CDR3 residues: CASSFPGYGYTF. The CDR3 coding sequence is TGTGCCAGCAGCTTTCCAGGGTATGGCTACACCTTC.